Below are 21 T cell receptor beta chains sequenced from a single sample in a study of shared T cell receptors in the human thymus. Only in-frame clones appear in the TCRdb table, and some are missing; sequencing was by immunoSEQ multiplex PCR. Among some 760,000 clones, 70% to 90% were seen once, and the ten largest hold around 0.0099%. These records were also assigned to another study, of human thymus T cells.

Source material: thymocytes. The receptors derive from a girl under two years old with a congenital heart defect.

This sequence joins TRBV4-1 and TRBJ1-1, with 8 bases aligning to TRBD1. Germline assignment: CDR1 MGHRA and CDR2 YSYEKL. The CDR3 covers 17 residues. Unmatched junction bases numbered 13, after V lost 1 base and J lost 6 bases. The CDR3: CASSQGAPDRGVAEAFF. CDR3 in DNA: TGCGCCAGCAGCCAAGGGGCCCCAGACAGGGGAGTAGCTGAAGCTTTCTTT.

V usage is TRBV6-5 and J usage is TRBJ2-1; 10 bases line up with TRBD2. V was clipped by 5 bases and J by 5 bases; unmatched bases: 6. CDR3 length: 15 residues. Germline values: CDR1 MNHEY, CDR2 SVGAGI. The CDR3 spells CASSGTSDPHNEQFF. Written as DNA, the CDR3 is TGTGCCAGCAGTGGGACTAGCGATCCCCACAATGAGCAGTTCTTC.

This rearrangement joins TRBV25-1 to TRBJ2-5; a possible D gene is TRBD2 (5 bases). There are 14 residues in the CDR3. Trimming pared 5 bases from V and 4 bases from J, leaving 14 bases between. Germline V gene lookup returns CDR1 MGHDK and CDR2 SYGVNS. CDR3 sequence reads: CASSPRTWGETQYF. The CDR3, as DNA: TGTGCCAGCAGTCCGCGGACTTGGGGAGAGACCCAGTACTTC. Full variable domain (outside the CDR3, taken from reference TRBV25-1 and TRBJ2-5): EADIYQTPRYLVIGTGKKITLECSQTMGHDKMYWYQQDPGMELHLIHYSYGVNSTEKGDLSSESTVSRIRTEHFPLTLESARPSHTSQYLCASSPRTWGETQYFGPGTRLLVL.

The count of this clone is one. The rearrangement uses TRBV7-8 and TRBJ2-3, with TRBD2 identical over 9 bases. V gave up 1 base and J gave up 2 bases; unmatched junction bases: 19. The CDR3 runs 21 residues. Germline CDR1 SGHVS, CDR2 FQNEAQ. The DNA for the CDR3 is TGTGCCAGCAGCTTAGTTTTACCCCCCGGTGCTAGCGGGAAATTCACAGATACGCAGTATTTT. It translates to CASSLVLPPGASGKFTDTQYF.

J is TRBJ1-3 and V is TRBV23-1, with D unresolved. TRBV23-1 belongs to the ORF category, with a function that is uncertain. The CDR3 extends over 14 amino acids. Trimming left V 4 bases short and J 4 bases short, with 11 bases between. This CDR3 is CASSPHLVGNTIYF. Here the CDR3 DNA reads TGCGCCAGCAGTCCTCACTTGGTCGGAAACACCATATATTTT.

This clone showed up just a few times. The V call is TRBV7-9, the J call TRBJ1-1, with 9 positions matching TRBD1. The CDR3 has 16 amino acids. The V segment lost 5 bases and the J segment 3 bases; nucleotides outside the gene matches: 10. Germline CDR1 SEHNR, CDR2 FQNEAQ (reference sequence). CDR3 bases: TGTGCCAGCAGCCCGGACAGGGGAAAAGGGCACACTGAAGCTTTCTTT. Translating gives CASSPDRGKGHTEAFF.

In DNA form, the CDR3 reads TGTGCCAGCAACTTCCGGGACAGGGCGGTCTACGAGCAGTACTTC. Encoded protein: CASNFRDRAVYEQYF. The V gene is TRBV5-6, the J gene TRBJ2-7; 9 nucleotides match TRBD1. With V trimmed by 6 bases and J by 3 bases, 10 bases remained unmatched. The CDR3 totals 15 residues. Germline CDR1 SGHDT, CDR2 YYEEEE.

The rearrangement uses TRBV7-2 and TRBJ2-3; possible D gene TRBD1, 6 bases. The germline gives CDR1 SGHTA, CDR2 FQGNSA. The CDR3 contains 17 residues. V lost 5 bases, J lost 2 bases, and 20 bases lay in between. CDR3 bases: TGTGCCAGCAGCCACTCCGGACAGTTCGGTACCACAGATACGCAGTATTTT. It yields the protein CASSHSGQFGTTDTQYF.

J is TRBJ2-7 and V is TRBV27; tentative D call: TRBD1 (6 bases). Germline loops: CDR1 MNHEY, CDR2 SMNVEV (reference sequence). Trimming pared 6 bases from V and 5 bases from J, leaving 14 bases between. This CDR3 has 13 amino acids. The CDR3 DNA reads as TGTGCCAGCAGAAAACAGGGTCGCCACGAGCAGTACTTC. Its protein is CASRKQGRHEQYF.

The chain joins TRBV2 to TRBJ1-6, with a tentative D call TRBD1 (5 bases). The CDR3 is made up of 17 amino acids. In germline, CDR1 is SNHLY, CDR2 FYNNEI. The germline V and J ends were trimmed by 7 bases and 4 bases, with 20 bases remaining between them. CDR3 sequence (DNA): TGTGCCAGCAAGGGGCACGAGACCAGAACGTATAATTCACCCCTCCACTTT. Amino acids: CASKGHETRTYNSPLHF.

V gene TRBV13 combines with J gene TRBJ1-4; a weak D match, TRBD1 (6 bases). Trimming took off 5 bases at V and 7 bases at J, with 14 bases between the two ends. This CDR3 has 14 amino acids. Per the germline V gene, CDR1 is PRHDT and CDR2 is FYEKMQ (reference sequence). CDR3 in DNA: TGTGCCAGCAGCCAAACAGGGTTCCTTGAAAAACTGTTTTTT. This encodes CASSQTGFLEKLFF.

This rearrangement joins TRBV27 to TRBJ1-4, with D maybe TRBD1 (5 bases). Germline-derived CDR1 and CDR2 are MNHEY and SMNVEV (reference sequence). The CDR3 sequence is 15 residues long. Trimming shortened V by 5 bases and J by 4 bases, and 14 bases separated the two germline ends. This CDR3 is CASSTPGTVNEKLFF. CDR3 bases: TGTGCCAGCAGTACCCCCGGGACTGTTAATGAAAAACTGTTTTTT.

This clone was counted once. The V gene is TRBV4-1, the J gene TRBJ2-4, with D possibly matching TRBD1 (6 bases). The CDR3 sequence is 15 residues long. Germline-derived CDR1 and CDR2 are MGHRA and YSYEKL. Trimming left V 4 bases short and J 3 bases short, with 13 bases between. The CDR3: CASSPTDSHKNIQYF. Written as DNA, the CDR3 is TGCGCCAGCAGCCCTACGGACAGTCACAAAAACATTCAGTACTTC.

V gene TRBV5-6 combines with J gene TRBJ1-2, with D tentatively TRBD1 (5 bases). V was clipped by 1 base and J by 1 base, with 17 bases between them. The CDR3 is 17 residues long. Germline V gene lookup returns CDR1 SGHDT and CDR2 YYEEEE. The DNA of the CDR3 is TGTGCCAGCAGCTTGCCCCGTCCAGGGAACCTTAACTATGGCTACACCTTC. This sequence encodes CASSLPRPGNLNYGYTF. Using reference TRBV5-6 and TRBJ1-2 for the parts outside the CDR3, the full variable domain is DAGVTQSPTHLIKTRGQQVTLRCSPKSGHDTVSWYQQALGQGPQFIFQYYEEEERQRGNFPDRFSGHQFPNYSSELNVNALLLGDSALYLCASSLPRPGNLNYGYTFGSGTRLTVV.

This clone was recorded a few times. This chain joins TRBV6-1 and TRBJ2-7, with a possible D match to TRBD2 (6 bases). CDR1 MNHNS and CDR2 SASEGT come from the germline V gene. The CDR3 contains 15 residues. V lost 7 bases and J lost 0, with 16 bases in between. As DNA, the CDR3 is TGTGCCAGCATATTGGGAGGCTCAAGCTCCTACGAGCAGTACTTC. Translation: CASILGGSSSYEQYF.

There are a few counts of this clone. This chain joins TRBV27 and TRBJ1-5; TRBD1 might be the D (5 bases). V dropped 2 bases and J dropped 9 bases, with 14 bases sitting between them. Germline assignment: CDR1 MNHEY and CDR2 SMNVEV (reference sequence). The CDR3 is made up of 14 amino acids. In DNA form, the CDR3 reads TGTGCCAGCAGTTTACGGGACGGGGGGGGGCCCCAGCATTTT. Translation gives CASSLRDGGGPQHF.

The chain has TRBV7-8 and TRBJ2-7; 7 nucleotides match TRBD2. The CDR3 is 13 residues long. The germline CDR1 and CDR2 sequences are SGHVS and FQNEAQ. The V gene end was trimmed by 1 base and the J gene end by 11 bases; junction bases not matched to a gene: 8. The DNA of the CDR3 is TGTGCCAGCAGCTTAGAAGTTGAGGGGACTAAGTACTTC. It translates to CASSLEVEGTKYF.

This chain uses TRBV5-4 with TRBJ2-7, with TRBD1 identical over 9 bases. The J segment lost 3 bases and the V segment lost 1 base, leaving 2 bases of the junction unmatched. The CDR3 is 14 amino acids. Germline V gives CDR1 SGHNT, CDR2 YYREEE (reference sequence). CDR3 nucleotide sequence: TGTGCCAGCAGCTTGCGGGGACAGGGCTACGAGCAGTACTTC. Translating it yields CASSLRGQGYEQYF. Complete variable domain (other parts from reference TRBV5-4 and TRBJ2-7): ETGVTQSPTHLIKTRGQQVTLRCSSQSGHNTVSWYQQALGQGPQFIFQYYREEENGRGNFPPRFSGLQFPNYSSELNVNALELDDSALYLCASSLRGQGYEQYFGPGTRLTVT.

The chain links TRBV4-3 to TRBJ2-3; 12 nucleotides line up with TRBD2. Germline V gene data show CDR1 as LGHNA and CDR2 as YSLEER. V lost 1 base to trimming and J lost 3 bases; unmatched junction nucleotides: 11. This CDR3 contains 19 residues. The DNA of the CDR3 is TGCGCCAGCAGCCAAGGATTCCTAGCGGGGGGGGAACAGACAGATACGCAGTATTTT. Encoded protein: CASSQGFLAGGEQTDTQYF.

The chain has TRBV28 and TRBJ1-1; 9 bases are shared with TRBD1. CDR1 MDHEN and CDR2 SYDVKM come from the germline V gene. The CDR3 loop spans 16 amino acids. Germline trimming cut 2 bases from V and 2 bases from J; bases unmatched to any gene: 6. CDR3: CASSLLKQGANTEAFF. As DNA, the CDR3 is TGTGCCAGCAGTTTACTCAAACAGGGGGCCAACACTGAAGCTTTCTTT.

The rearrangement joins TRBV6-1 to TRBJ2-1, with 9 bases matching TRBD1. The CDR3 extends over 10 amino acids. CDR1 and CDR2 from the germline V gene are MNHNS and SASEGT. V dropped 8 bases and J dropped 14; count of bases not matched to a gene: 4. The CDR3 nucleotides read TGTGCCAGCGGCCGGGACAGGGAGTTCTTC. Translation: CASGRDREFF.